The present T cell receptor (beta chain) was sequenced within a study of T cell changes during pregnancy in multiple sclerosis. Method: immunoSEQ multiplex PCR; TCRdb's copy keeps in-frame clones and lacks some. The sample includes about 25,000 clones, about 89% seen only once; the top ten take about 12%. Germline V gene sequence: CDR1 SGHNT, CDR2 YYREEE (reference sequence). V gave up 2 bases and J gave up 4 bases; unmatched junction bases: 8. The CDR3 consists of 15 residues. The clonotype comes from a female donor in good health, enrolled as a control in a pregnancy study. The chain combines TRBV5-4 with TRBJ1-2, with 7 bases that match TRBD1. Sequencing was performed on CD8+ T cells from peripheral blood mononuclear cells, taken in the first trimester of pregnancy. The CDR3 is CASSFRGERGYGYTF. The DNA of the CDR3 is TGTGCCAGCAGCTTCAGGGGGGAAAGAGGCTATGGCTACACCTTC.